Listed below are T cell receptor beta chains from one sample, sequenced in a study of T cells after somatic rescue of genetic block. The assay was immunoSEQ multiplex PCR, and TCRdb's table has in-frame clones only and misses some. Altogether tens of thousands of clones are present, around 92% being singletons, with the ten largest covering roughly 2.8%. Sequenced material: peripheral blood mononuclear cells (PBMCs). These TCRs come from a man aged 35-49 years. The CDR3 runs from the conserved cysteine through the conserved F or W. The D gene is left open where the match is weak. Size values are once, few and many counts, or a class for expanded clones, and some rows have none.

once TRBD1 TRBJ1-2 TRBV30 CAWSVGTGGGYTF TGTGCCTGGAGTGTAGGGACAGGGGGAGGCTACACCTTC
. . TRBJ1-1 TRBV6-5 CASSYGSDTEAFF TGTGCCAGCAGTTACGGATCGGACACTGAAGCTTTCTTT
. . TRBJ1-4 TRBV7-8 CASSHLARSRTATNEKLFF TGTGCCAGCAGCCACCTAGCGAGGTCTCGGACAGCAACTAATGAAAAACTGTTTTTT
. . TRBJ1-2 TRBV19 CASSISWPGHGYGYTF TGTGCCAGTAGTATCTCCTGGCCCGGACATGGCTATGGCTACACCTTC
. . TRBJ2-3 TRBV28 CASRTGSKQYF TGTGCCAGCAGAACAGGCTCTAAGCAGTATTTT
. . TRBJ2-7 TRBV5-6 CASSLALLSYEQYF TGTGCCAGCAGCTTGGCTCTCCTCTCCTACGAGCAGTACTTC
once . TRBJ2-3 TRBV5-1 CASSFGPSTDTQYF TGCGCCAGCAGCTTCGGGCCCAGCACAGATACGCAGTATTTT
. . TRBJ2-3 TRBV27 CASSLPRTRESDTQYF TGTGCCAGCAGTTTACCCCGAACCCGGGAGTCGGATACGCAGTATTTT
. TRBD2 TRBJ2-1 TRBV7-3 CASSLRGGSGAYNEQFF TGTGCCAGCAGCTTAAGGGGAGGGAGCGGGGCCTACAATGAGCAGTTCTTC
. TRBD1 TRBJ1-4 TRBV2 CASRPGTATNEKLFF TGTGCCAGCAGACCCGGGACAGCAACTAATGAAAAACTGTTTTTT
. . TRBJ1-1 TRBV7-6 CASSLDTNTEAFF TGTGCCAGCAGTCTCGACACGAACACTGAAGCTTTCTTT
. TRBD1 TRBJ2-3 TRBV9 CASSVGGGTGGFGGSTDTQYF TGTGCCAGCAGCGTAGGAGGAGGGACAGGGGGATTTGGCGGTAGCACAGATACGCAGTATTTT
. TRBD2 TRBJ2-7 TRBV10-1 CASSDGGTSYSEQYF TGCGCCAGCAGTGATGGGGGGACTAGCTATTCCGAGCAGTACTTC
. TRBD2 TRBJ2-1 TRBV7-9 CASSLTSGTSYNEQFF TGTGCCAGCAGCTTAACTAGCGGGACCTCCTACAATGAGCAGTTCTTC
. . TRBJ1-4 TRBV7-3 CASSLGRGSNEKLFF TGTGCCAGCAGCTTAGGGCGGGGTTCTAATGAAAAACTGTTTTTT
. . TRBJ2-5 TRBV19 CASSIGASLQETQYF TGTGCCAGTAGTATAGGGGCGAGCCTCCAAGAGACCCAGTACTTC
. . TRBJ1-5 TRBV7-2 CASSPQGINSNQPQHF TGTGCCAGCAGCCCTCAGGGGATTAATAGCAATCAGCCCCAGCATTTT
. . TRBJ1-2 TRBV7-9 CASSQEWTDGYTF TGTGCCAGCAGCCAGGAGTGGACAGATGGCTACACCTTC
. . TRBJ1-4 TRBV6-4 CASRTFLGGERDEKLFF TGTGCCAGCCGGACCTTCCTGGGGGGGGAACGGGATGAAAAACTGTTTTTT
. . TRBJ1-2 TRBV29-1 CSVEDLTNYGYTF TGCAGCGTTGAAGATCTTACTAACTATGGCTACACCTTC
. . TRBJ1-3 TRBV5-1 CVYQQGPVNTIYF TGCGTCTACCAGCAGGGCCCAGTAAACACCATATATTTT
. . TRBJ2-7 TRBV5-5 CASSLAPSASYEQYF TGTGCCAGCAGCTTGGCCCCATCGGCTAGCTACGAGCAGTACTTC
. TRBD1 TRBJ2-5 TRBV6-1 CASSGTGRWETQYF TGTGCCAGCAGCGGGACAGGTCGATGGGAGACCCAGTACTTC
. . TRBJ2-7 TRBV7-2 CASSYSRDRSYEQYF TGTGCCAGCAGCTACAGTAGGGACCGGTCCTACGAGCAGTACTTC
few TRBD1 TRBJ1-1 TRBV27 CASSSRQGNTEAFF TGTGCCAGCAGTTCTCGACAGGGGAACACTGAAGCTTTCTTT
. TRBD2 TRBJ2-3 TRBV10-2 CASRIAGPGTDTQYF TGCGCCAGTCGCATAGCGGGACCGGGCACAGATACGCAGTATTTT
. . TRBJ1-4 TRBV28 CASSSARRATNEKLFF TGTGCCAGCAGTTCTGCCCGGCGCGCAACTAATGAAAAACTGTTTTTT
. TRBD1 TRBJ2-7 TRBV6-5 CASSTDRAGYEQYF TGTGCCAGCAGTACGGACAGGGCCGGCTACGAGCAGTACTTC
. TRBD1 TRBJ2-7 TRBV5-8 CASSPGTGFEQYF TGTGCCAGCAGCCCCGGGACAGGGTTCGAGCAGTACTTC
. . TRBJ2-1 TRBV27 CASSLSFQPGSYNEQFF TGTGCCAGCAGTTTATCATTCCAACCGGGATCCTACAATGAGCAGTTCTTC
. . TRBJ2-1 TRBV2 CASSEERTDNEQFF TGTGCCAGCAGTGAAGAGCGGACCGACAATGAGCAGTTCTTC
. . TRBJ2-1 TRBV9 CASSAAHLAEQFF TGTGCCAGCAGCGCCGCCCACCTGGCTGAGCAGTTCTTC
. TRBD1 TRBJ2-3 TRBV19 CASSRTGEDTQYF TGTGCCAGTAGTAGGACAGGGGAGGATACGCAGTATTTT
once . TRBJ1-2 TRBV20-1 CSAREVGGYTF TGCAGTGCTAGAGAAGTGGGCGGCTACACCTTC
. TRBD2 TRBJ2-3 TRBV9 CASSLGTSGPRGTDTQYF TGTGCCAGCAGCCTTGGGACTAGCGGGCCTCGGGGGACAGATACGCAGTATTTT
. TRBD1 TRBJ1-5 TRBV28 CASKSLETGSNQPQHF TGTGCCAGCAAATCCCTGGAGACAGGGAGCAATCAGCCCCAGCATTTT
. . TRBJ2-1 TRBV5-1 CASSLEAGTEQFF TGCGCCAGCAGCTTGGAGGCCGGGACAGAGCAGTTCTTC
. . TRBJ2-2 TRBV6-1 CASSAFVGRVGTGELFF TGTGCCAGCAGTGCATTCGTCGGACGGGTGGGCACCGGGGAGCTGTTTTTT
. TRBD1 TRBJ2-7 TRBV4-1 CASSTKQGADPYEQYF TGCGCCAGCAGCACCAAACAGGGGGCTGACCCCTACGAGCAGTACTTC
once . TRBJ1-4 TRBV27 CASSLSDNNEKLFF TGTGCCAGCAGTTTATCGGACAATAATGAAAAACTGTTTTTT
. . TRBJ2-3 TRBV2 CASTWATDTQYF TGTGCCAGCACCTGGGCCACAGATACGCAGTATTTT
. . TRBJ2-5 TRBV30 CAWSVQETQYF TGTGCCTGGAGTGTACAAGAGACCCAGTACTTC
. . TRBJ2-3 TRBV12-5 CASGPNTDTQYF TGTGCTAGTGGTCCCAACACAGATACGCAGTATTTT
. . TRBJ2-5 TRBV5-1 CASSLGPSNPGETQYF TGCGCCAGCAGCTTGGGTCCTAGCAACCCAGGAGAGACCCAGTACTTC
. TRBD1 TRBJ1-3 TRBV6-5 CASRLDRDGNTIYF TGTGCCAGCAGACTCGACAGGGATGGAAACACCATATATTTT
. TRBD2 TRBJ2-3 TRBV4-2 CASSQAKGTRTGTDTQYF TGTGCCAGCAGCCAAGCCAAGGGGACTAGAACGGGCACAGATACGCAGTATTTT
once TRBD1 TRBJ1-2 TRBV7-9 CASSLVSLGRGHGYTF TGTGCCAGCAGCTTAGTTAGCTTGGGCAGGGGGCATGGCTACACCTTC
. . TRBJ1-3 TRBV15 CATSYGRNSGNTIYF TGTGCCACCAGCTACGGACGGAACTCTGGAAACACCATATATTTT
. . TRBJ2-5 TRBV5-6 CASSFSTGGFTQETQYF TGTGCCAGCAGCTTTTCGACCGGGGGCTTTACCCAAGAGACCCAGTACTTC
. TRBD2 TRBJ2-7 TRBV28 CASTLAGTSGRYEQYF TGTGCCAGCACCCTCGCCGGGACTAGCGGGAGATACGAGCAGTACTTC
few . TRBJ2-5 TRBV5-1 CASSWASQETQYF TGCGCCAGCAGCTGGGCCTCCCAAGAGACCCAGTACTTC
. TRBD2 TRBJ2-1 TRBV18 CASSSRTSEYNEQFF TGTGCCAGCTCAAGTCGGACTAGCGAATACAATGAGCAGTTCTTC
once . TRBJ2-7 TRBV27 CASSLSGNLYEQYF TGTGCCAGCAGTTTAAGTGGGAATCTCTACGAGCAGTACTTC
. . TRBJ2-1 TRBV7-2 CASAKVAVQEQFF TGTGCCAGCGCTAAGGTCGCCGTACAGGAGCAGTTCTTC
. . TRBJ1-1 TRBV13 CASSPLGGKGNTEAFF TGTGCCAGCAGCCCGCTCGGGGGCAAAGGGAACACTGAAGCTTTCTTT
. . TRBJ1-3 TRBV25-1 CASIPGEGRRSSGNTIYF TGTGCCAGCATTCCTGGCGAGGGTCGTCGAAGCTCTGGAAACACCATATATTTT
few . TRBJ2-1 TRBV7-9 CASSLEGELNEQFF TGTGCCAGCAGCTTAGAAGGGGAGCTGAATGAGCAGTTCTTC
. TRBD1 TRBJ2-2 TRBV10-3 CATGTANTGELFF TGTGCCACCGGGACAGCGAACACCGGGGAGCTGTTTTTT
. . TRBJ1-1 TRBV28 CASSLSLNTEAFF TGTGCCAGCAGTTTATCGCTGAACACTGAAGCTTTCTTT